This is a list of T cell receptor beta chains from one sample in a study of graft-versus-host responses after intestinal transplantation. The table came from immunoSEQ multiplex PCR; TCRdb's copy has only in-frame clones and leaves some out. The sample has 50,000 or so clones; approximately 95% are singletons. Sequencing was performed on PBMCs, taken more than 750 days after a first intestinal transplant, on the day of a second. These receptors were obtained from a human patient who received an intestinal transplant, so some T cells may come from the graft donor. Both conserved end residues are part of each CDR3. A D gene is named only where the DNA matches it firmly. A row's size may be missing; if present it is once, few, many or a size class.

v_gene	d_gene	j_gene	abundance	CDR3nt	CDR3aa
TRBV30	TRBD1	TRBJ2-5	NA	TGTGCCTCAAGACTCACAGGGGTCCAAGAGACCCAGTACTTC	CASRLTGVQETQYF
TRBV11-2	NA	TRBJ2-1	NA	TGTGCCAGCAGCCCGGCCAGGTCGGTCTGGGGCGCGGGGAATGAGCAGTTCTTC	CASSPARSVWGAGNEQFF
TRBV15	NA	TRBJ1-3	NA	TGTGCCACCAGCAGAGAATTTCGTTGGCAGGGGAGAAACACCATATATTTT	CATSREFRWQGRNTIYF
TRBV27	NA	TRBJ2-2	NA	TGTGCCAGCAGTTTATCGACCCTTTTGTCCGGGAAAAGTATTACCGGGGAGCTGTTTTTT	CASSLSTLLSGKSITGELFF
TRBV6-5	TRBD2	TRBJ2-3	few	TGTGCCAGCAGAGGACTAGCGGGGGGTCCAGATACGCAGTATTTT	CASRGLAGGPDTQYF
TRBV11-2	TRBD1	TRBJ1-5	NA	TGTGCCAGCAGCCTCCGGGACAGAAATCAGCCCCAGCATTTT	CASSLRDRNQPQHF
TRBV28	TRBD1	TRBJ1-4	NA	TGTGCCAGCAGTTCCCCGACAGGGCAAGAAAAACTGTTTTTT	CASSSPTGQEKLFF
TRBV29-1	NA	TRBJ2-1	NA	TGCAGCGGAGGGGGTTGGCCCGCGAGTTTTGATGAGCAGTTCTTC	CSGGGWPASFDEQFF
TRBV9	NA	TRBJ2-5	NA	TGTGCCAGCAGCGTAGTAAGGGATTGGGAGACCCAGTACTTC	CASSVVRDWETQYF
TRBV6-5	TRBD1	TRBJ2-3	NA	TGTGCCAGCAGGCGGACAGGGGTCCCCTCGGATACGCAGTATTTT	CASRRTGVPSDTQYF
TRBV2	NA	TRBJ2-7	NA	TGTGCCAGCAGTTCGGGACGAAATAGGTACGAGCAGTACTTC	CASSSGRNRYEQYF
TRBV7-8	NA	TRBJ1-1	once	TGTGCCAGCAGCTTAGGGGGGCAGAAAGGGAACACTGAAGCTTTCTTT	CASSLGGQKGNTEAFF
TRBV5-1	TRBD2	TRBJ2-1	NA	TGCGCCAGCAGCCCACGACTAGCGGGGGACCCGTTAAGCTCCTACAATGAGCAGTTCTTC	CASSPRLAGDPLSSYNEQFF
TRBV2	NA	TRBJ2-5	NA	TGTGCCAGCAAGGTTGAGACCCAGTACTTC	CASKVETQYF
TRBV7-6	TRBD2	TRBJ2-7	once	TGTGCCAGCAGCTTAGATAGGACTAGCGGGTCTATCGCCTACGAGCAGTACTTC	CASSLDRTSGSIAYEQYF
TRBV30	NA	TRBJ1-1	NA	TGTGCCTGGAGTATAACCTACGGGGTGACTGAAGCTTTCTTT	CAWSITYGVTEAFF
TRBV9	NA	TRBJ2-7	NA	TGTGCCAGCGCCCCGGGTAGCGTGGCCTACGAGCAGTACTTC	CASAPGSVAYEQYF
TRBV6-1	TRBD1	TRBJ2-5	once	TGTGCCAGCAGTGGTCTCGACAGGGTGCAAGAGACCCAGTACTTC	CASSGLDRVQETQYF
TRBV9	NA	TRBJ2-6	NA	TGTGCCAGCAGCGGCAGTGGGAGGGCCAACGTCCTGACTTTC	CASSGSGRANVLTF
TRBV6-1	NA	TRBJ2-5	NA	TGTGCCAGCAGTGAAGAATTTGGTTGGGGACATAAAGAGACCCAGTACTTC	CASSEEFGWGHKETQYF
TRBV21-1	NA	TRBJ2-1	NA	TGTGCCACCCCCTCCTACAATGAGCAGTTCTTC	CATPSYNEQFF
TRBV7-9	NA	TRBJ2-7	NA	TGTGCCAGCAGCCTACAGGGCCCTTCCTACGAGCAGTACTTC	CASSLQGPSYEQYF
TRBV5-1	TRBD1	TRBJ1-3	few	TGCGCCAGCAGCTGGGACAGTCCTGGAAACACCATATATTTT	CASSWDSPGNTIYF
TRBV29-1	TRBD1	TRBJ2-7	NA	TGCAGCGTTGAAAGGGACAGGGGCTCCTACGAGCAGTACTTC	CSVERDRGSYEQYF
TRBV6-5	NA	TRBJ1-1	NA	TGTGCCAGCAGTTATGGGACTGAAGCTTTCTTT	CASSYGTEAFF
TRBV6-1	NA	TRBJ2-1	NA	TGTGCCAGCAGTGAGGACCTGGATCGAGGGCAGGGATATGAGCAGTTCTTC	CASSEDLDRGQGYEQFF
TRBV5-1	TRBD1	TRBJ1-5	NA	TGCGCCAGCAGCTTGGCCCCGGGGACAGGGGTTAAGCCCCAGCATTTT	CASSLAPGTGVKPQHF
TRBV11-3	TRBD1	TRBJ2-2	once	TGTGCCAGCAGCTTACAGGGGGCCGGCGGGGAGCTGTTTTTT	CASSLQGAGGELFF
TRBV9	NA	TRBJ2-3	NA	TGTGCCAGCAGCGTAGTGGCTAGCGCCACAGATACGCAGTATTTT	CASSVVASATDTQYF
TRBV16	NA	TRBJ1-5	NA	TGTGCCAGCAGCCGGAACAGAAATAGCAATCAGCCCCAGCATTTT	CASSRNRNSNQPQHF
TRBV30	NA	TRBJ2-7	NA	TGTGCCTGGAGTGTACGTCACGAGCAGTACTTC	CAWSVRHEQYF
TRBV28	NA	TRBJ2-5	NA	TGTGCCTGCTCAGGGGGGGAAGAGACCCAGTACTTC	CACSGGEETQYF
TRBV7-7	TRBD2	TRBJ2-3	NA	TGTGCTAGCAGCCCTACTAGCGGGAGCGCAGATACGCAGTATTTT	CASSPTSGSADTQYF
TRBV5-1	NA	TRBJ1-6	NA	TGCGCCAGCAGCTTGGAGGGTGATAATTCACCCCTCCACTTT	CASSLEGDNSPLHF
TRBV7-3	TRBD2	TRBJ2-1	NA	TGTGCCAGCAGCTCGTATAGCGGGAGGGTCTACAATGAGCAGTTCTTC	CASSSYSGRVYNEQFF
TRBV27	TRBD2	TRBJ2-1	NA	TGTGCCAGCAGTTTTATGAAACTAGCGACATTGATTGACAATGAGCAGTTCTTC	CASSFMKLATLIDNEQFF
TRBV25-1	NA	TRBJ1-1	once	TGTGCCAGCAGAGGTACGGCTGGATCAGAGCCTTTGAACACTGAAGCTTTCTTT	CASRGTAGSEPLNTEAFF
TRBV5-4	TRBD2	TRBJ2-7	NA	TGTGCCAGCAGCCTCGGGACTAGCAGCTACGAGCAGTACTTC	CASSLGTSSYEQYF
TRBV30	TRBD2	TRBJ2-7	NA	TGTGCCTCGGGGGGGAGGGGGGCCTACGAGCAGTACTTC	CASGGRGAYEQYF
TRBV5-1	TRBD2	TRBJ2-3	NA	TGCGCCAGCCAGGGACTAGCGGGAGCTCATGGAAATACGCAGTATTTT	CASQGLAGAHGNTQYF
TRBV2	NA	TRBJ1-1	NA	TGTGCCAGCAGTGAACGGACTAACACTGAAGCTTTCTTT	CASSERTNTEAFF
TRBV7-2	NA	TRBJ1-1	NA	TGTGCCAGCAGCTTATCGGCAGGGGAGTCTTTCTTT	CASSLSAGESFF
TRBV2	NA	TRBJ1-1	once	TGTGCCAGCAGTACCCGGGCAGGGATAACCGGGGAGAACACTGAAGCTTTCTTT	CASSTRAGITGENTEAFF
TRBV7-9	NA	TRBJ2-7	NA	TGTGCCAGCAGCGGCGACAGTTACGAGCAGTACTTC	CASSGDSYEQYF
TRBV30	NA	TRBJ2-7	NA	TGTGCCTGGAGTGTTACTCGGGCTAGTGAGCAGTACTTC	CAWSVTRASEQYF
TRBV28	NA	TRBJ2-1	NA	TGTGCCAGCAGTTTAGGGAATGAGCAGTTCTTC	CASSLGNEQFF
TRBV14	TRBD2	TRBJ2-1	NA	TGTGCCAGCAGCCCACTCCGGGACTATATTTCGAATGAGCAGTTCTTC	CASSPLRDYISNEQFF
TRBV7-9	NA	TRBJ2-7	few	TGTGCCAGCAGACCCCCGCGGACGGCGAGCTCCTACGAGCAGTACTTC	CASRPPRTASSYEQYF
TRBV2	NA	TRBJ1-6	NA	TGTGCCAGCGGGGGCGAACGGACCCGAGGGTCCCGCTCACCCCTCCACTTT	CASGGERTRGSRSPLHF
TRBV18	NA	TRBJ2-4	few	TGTGCCAGCTCACCGGTCTGGAGGGCCAAAAACATTCAGTACTTC	CASSPVWRAKNIQYF